This T cell receptor beta chain was recorded in a study of T cell responses to AZD1222 COVID-19 vaccine. Unmatched junction bases numbered 7, after V lost 2 bases and J lost 5 bases. The CDR3 spans 15 residues. Germline V gene data show CDR1 as MGHRA and CDR2 as YSYEKL. This table comes from immunoSEQ multiplex PCR, and its TCRdb copy is limited to in-frame clones, with some not included. The sample lists roughly 150,000 clones; approximately 89% were seen once. The clonotype originates from an adult who received the AZD1222 COVID-19 vaccine. This sample comprised peripheral blood, obtained 28 days after the second AZD1222 dose. This chain joins TRBV4-1 and TRBJ2-7; TRBD1 matches 9 bases. CDR3 amino acids: CASSQPQGATDEQYF. The CDR3 DNA follows: TGCGCCAGCAGCCAACCACAGGGGGCGACGGACGAGCAGTACTTC.